The 26 T cell receptor beta chains reported below all come from one sample, sequenced in a study of T cell responses to AZD1222 COVID-19 vaccine. TCRdb keeps only in-frame clones here, not all; method: immunoSEQ multiplex PCR. The table has about 110,000 clones, roughly 89% seen once. Sequenced material: peripheral blood, taken 28 days after the second AZD1222 dose. The receptor source for this set is an adult who received the AZD1222 COVID-19 vaccine.

Turning to this clone: The sample has other DNA sequences that encode this CDR3 too. V is TRBV10-3 and J is TRBJ2-2; either TRBD1 or TRBD2 may supply D (5 bases each). V gave up 5 bases and J gave up 2 bases, with 12 bases separating them. Germline V CDR1 and CDR2: ENHRY, SYGVKD. The CDR3 length is 15 residues. As DNA, the CDR3 is TGTGCCATCAGTTTGGGACGGAGCAACACCGGGGAGCTGTTTTTT. Translated, it gives CAISLGRSNTGELFF.

CDR3 DNA: TGCAGCGTTCGTACAGGGGGCATAGGTTCACCCCTCCACTTT. Translation gives CSVRTGGIGSPLHF. J is TRBJ1-6 and V is TRBV29-1; 9 nucleotides agree with TRBD1. The V gene's germline CDR1 is SQVTM and CDR2 ANQGSEA. The CDR3 is 14 amino acids. Losses at the gene ends were 5 bases for V and 9 bases for J; bases not matched to a gene: 8. Drawing the rest from reference TRBV29-1 and TRBJ1-6, the complete variable domain is SAVISQKPSRDICQRGTSLTIQCQVDSQVTMMFWYRQQPGQSLTLIATANQGSEATYESGFVIDKFPISRPNLTFSTLTVSNMSPEDSSIYLCSVRTGGIGSPLHFGNGTRLTVT.

V is TRBV4-1 and J is TRBJ1-5; 9 bases fit TRBD1. V shed 3 bases, J shed 4 bases, and the junction held 7 bases outside the gene matches. The CDR3 is 16 residues long. From germline, CDR1 is MGHRA and CDR2 YSYEKL. CDR3 loop: CASSQSGTGKNQPQHF. CDR3 DNA: TGCGCCAGCAGCCAGTCCGGGACAGGGAAAAATCAGCCCCAGCATTTT.

This rearrangement joins TRBV19 to TRBJ2-3; D unresolved. Trimming removed 5 bases from V and 1 base from J, with 10 bases in between. Germline V gives CDR1 LNHDA, CDR2 SQIVND (reference sequence). CDR3 length equals 14 residues. CDR3 DNA: TGTGCCAGTAGTCCTGAAGGGCGCACAGATACGCAGTATTTT. Its protein is CASSPEGRTDTQYF.

The CDR3: CASSLEAAANYGYTF. Here the CDR3 DNA reads TGTGCCAGCAGCTTAGAGGCAGCCGCTAACTATGGCTACACCTTC. The rearrangement uses TRBV11-2 and TRBJ1-2; no definite D call. The CDR3 has 15 residues. V was cut by 0 bases and J by 0 bases, with 8 bases left in between. CDR1 is SGHAT and CDR2 is FQNNGV in the germline V gene.

The chain couples TRBV7-6 to TRBJ1-3; TRBD1 matches 8 bases. Per germline, CDR1 SGHVS and CDR2 FNYEAQ. The V gene end was trimmed by 5 bases and the J gene end by 3 bases; junction bases not matched to a gene: 6. The length of the CDR3 is 15 residues. CDR3 residues: CASSPGQGGGNTIYF. The CDR3 region has the DNA TGTGCCAGCAGCCCAGGACAGGGTGGTGGAAACACCATATATTTT.

The chain employs TRBV10-3 and TRBJ2-2; 7 bases align to TRBD2. The CDR3 is 13 amino acids. V was clipped by 11 bases and J by 6 bases; unmatched bases: 9. CDR1 and CDR2 from the germline V gene are ENHRY and SYGVKD. CDR3: CAAGGEWAGELFF. The CDR3 DNA is TGTGCCGCTGGGGGGGAGTGGGCCGGGGAGCTGTTTTTT.

The genes are TRBV28 and TRBJ2-7, with 8 bases lining up with TRBD2. Looked up from germline, CDR1 is MDHEN and CDR2 is SYDVKM. The CDR3 is made up of 15 amino acids. V trimming: 2 bases; J trimming: 1 base; junction bases outside the gene matches: 4. CDR3 sequence reads: CASSLAGGLSYEQYF. The CDR3 DNA sequence: TGTGCCAGCAGTTTAGCGGGGGGCTTATCCTACGAGCAGTACTTC. The whole variable domain, filled in from reference TRBV28 and TRBJ2-7, reads DVKVTQSSRYLVKRTGEKVFLECVQDMDHENMFWYRQDPGLGLRLIYFSYDVKMKEKGDIPEGYSVSREKKERFSLILESASTNQTSMYLCASSLAGGLSYEQYFGPGTRLTVT.

The chain is built from TRBV18 and TRBJ2-3, with D hard to call. CDR3 length: 12 amino acids. Germline CDR1 is KGHSH and CDR2 is LQKENI. Between the trimmed V and J ends, which lost 0 bases and 7 bases, there was a span of 5 bases. The CDR3 nucleotides read TGTGCCAGCTCACCACCGTCAAATACGCAGTATTTT. Translated: CASSPPSNTQYF.

The rearrangement joins TRBV6-5 to TRBJ1-6, with TRBD1 as a possible D gene (5 bases). Germline CDR1 is MNHEY and CDR2 is SVGAGI. Trimming took 6 bases from V and 6 from J, leaving 15 bases between them. The CDR3 has 15 amino acids. The CDR3 loop is CASSLTGAANSPLHF. CDR3 DNA: TGTGCCAGCAGCCTAACCGGGGCGGCTAATTCACCCCTCCACTTT.

The chain uses TRBV19 and TRBJ2-6; a possible D gene is TRBD1 (6 bases). The germline V and J ends were trimmed by 6 bases and 2 bases, with 20 bases remaining between them. This CDR3 is 18 amino acids long. Germline-derived CDR1 and CDR2 are LNHDA and SQIVND (reference sequence). The CDR3 loop is CASRVTGTPNAGANVLTF. CDR3 DNA: TGTGCCAGTAGAGTTACAGGGACCCCGAACGCTGGGGCCAACGTCCTGACTTTC.

V and J are TRBV6-1 and TRBJ2-3; D not certain. CDR3 length: 14 residues. The ends were cut back, 2 bases at V and 4 bases at J, with 10 bases in the middle. Germline V CDR1 and CDR2: MNHNS, SASEGT. This CDR3 is CASSERFPPDTQYF. CDR3 nucleotides: TGTGCCAGCAGTGAACGTTTTCCCCCAGATACGCAGTATTTT.

The CDR3 DNA reads as TGTGCCAGCAGTTTGGGAGGGGAAGGCTACACCTTC. This translates into CASSLGGEGYTF. The chain couples TRBV28 to TRBJ1-2; perhaps TRBD1 as D (5 bases). V was pared by 3 bases and J by 8 bases, with 10 bases between. Germline CDR1 reads MDHEN; CDR2 reads SYDVKM. CDR3 length: 12 amino acids.

The genes are TRBV12-5 and TRBJ1-2; 7 positions match TRBD1. Per germline, CDR1 LGHNT and CDR2 FRNRAP. With V trimmed by 6 bases and J by 4 bases, 14 bases remained unmatched. This CDR3 has 16 residues. The CDR3 bases are TGTGCTAGTGGCCATGGGACAGATTCTTCTCTCTATGGCTACACCTTC. Translating gives CASGHGTDSSLYGYTF.

This clone occurred a few times. CDR3 sequence (DNA): TGTGCCAGTAGTCTTCAACAGGGCTTTTTGGATCAGCCCCAGCATTTT. Protein sequence: CASSLQQGFLDQPQHF. J is TRBJ1-5 and V is TRBV19; maybe TRBD1 (6 bases). CDR1 is LNHDA, CDR2 SQIVND, per germline (reference sequence). The V end was cut by 5 bases, the J end by 5 bases, with 19 bases between. The CDR3 spans 16 residues.

The chain carries TRBV5-6 and TRBJ1-2; no clear D gene. CDR3 length: 14 amino acids. Germline CDR1 SGHDT, CDR2 YYEEEE. Trimming stripped 4 bases from V and 3 bases from J, with 13 bases between. The CDR3 loop reads CASSLLDTDYGYTF. The CDR3 bases are TGTGCCAGCAGCCTACTCGACACAGACTATGGCTACACCTTC.

The chain uses TRBV6-6 and TRBJ1-2; 10 bases agree with TRBD1. Germline V gene sequence: CDR1 MNHNY, CDR2 SVGAGI (reference sequence). The CDR3 has 14 amino acids. The V segment lost 5 bases and the J segment 10 bases; nucleotides outside the gene matches: 10. CDR3: CASSLVDRGINYTF. The CDR3 DNA follows: TGTGCCAGCAGTCTCGTGGACAGGGGGATCAACTACACCTTC.

To note about this clone: Other DNA sequences in this specimen translate into the identical CDR3. The chain is built from TRBV6-5 and TRBJ2-3, with 8 bases fitting TRBD1. Germline-derived CDR1 and CDR2 are MNHEY and SVGAGI. With V trimmed by 1 base and J by 5 bases, 5 bases remained unmatched. This CDR3 is built from 15 residues. CDR3 sequence reads: CASSYLGQGEDTQYF. CDR3 bases: TGTGCCAGCAGTTACTTAGGACAGGGTGAAGATACGCAGTATTTT.

This chain uses TRBV12-3 or TRBV12-4 with TRBJ1-5; D not resolved. With 7 bases removed from V and 4 bases from J, the gap between germline ends came to 11 bases. The CDR3 consists of 13 residues. The chain's CDR3 is CASTEDGNQPQHF. Written as DNA, the CDR3 is TGTGCCAGCACGGAGGACGGAAATCAGCCCCAGCATTTT.

The V and J genes are TRBV5-1 and TRBJ2-5, with TRBD2 identical over 10 bases. Germline V gene sequence: CDR1 SGHRS, CDR2 YFSETQ. Losses at the gene ends were 5 bases for V and 4 bases for J; bases not matched to a gene: 5. This CDR3 region has 14 residues. The CDR3 DNA is TGCGCCAGCAGTTCCGGGACTAGCGTAGAGACCCAGTACTTC. This translates into CASSSGTSVETQYF.

The V and J genes are TRBV11-2 and TRBJ2-7, with 9 positions matching TRBD1. This CDR3 is 15 amino acids long. The germline CDR1 and CDR2 sequences are SGHAT and FQNNGV. V trimming: 5 bases; J trimming: 4 bases; junction bases outside the gene matches: 9. CDR3: CASSAPGQGRYEQYF. The CDR3 DNA follows: TGTGCCAGCAGCGCCCCAGGACAGGGGAGGTACGAGCAGTACTTC.

V gene TRBV13 combines with J gene TRBJ2-3; the match to TRBD1 covers 9 bases. J lost 2 bases, V lost 5 bases, and 14 bases had no gene match. CDR1 and CDR2 from the germline V gene are PRHDT and FYEKMQ (reference sequence). CDR3 length: 18 residues. The CDR3 region has the DNA TGTGCCAGCAGCGAGGGACAGGGTATGTTCTATCCCACAGATACGCAGTATTTT. It encodes CASSEGQGMFYPTDTQYF. Looking up the rest from reference TRBV13 and TRBJ2-3 gives the full variable domain: AAGVIQSPRHLIKEKRETATLKCYPIPRHDTVYWYQQGPGQDPQFLISFYEKMQSDKGSIPDRFSAQQFSDYHSELNMSSLELGDSALYFCASSEGQGMFYPTDTQYFGPGTRLTVL.

The gene calls are TRBV3-1 (or the pseudogene TRBV3-2) and TRBJ1-1, with D maybe TRBD1 (5 bases). Between the trimmed V and J ends, which lost 1 base and 7 bases, there was a span of 16 bases. The CDR3 loop spans 15 amino acids. CDR1 is LGHDT, CDR2 YNNKEL, per germline (reference sequence). The CDR3 spells CASSQAAGRSGEAFF. CDR3 DNA sequence: TGTGCCAGCAGCCAAGCGGCGGGACGTAGTGGTGAAGCTTTCTTT.

The rearrangement uses TRBV5-4 and TRBJ2-1, with a possible D match to TRBD2 (5 bases). The V gene lost 0 bases and the J gene lost 5 bases, with 12 bases spanning the gap. Per germline, CDR1 SGHNT and CDR2 YYREEE (reference sequence). The CDR3 covers 15 residues. The CDR3 nucleotides read TGTGCCAGCAGCTTGGGAGGGATAGGAGACAATGAGCAGTTCTTC. Translated: CASSLGGIGDNEQFF.

In its sample, this clone was seen once. V usage is TRBV29-1 and J usage is TRBJ2-3; 8 nucleotides match TRBD1. The CDR3 runs to 13 residues. Trimming took 8 bases from V and 4 from J; bases not matched to a gene: 8. The germline V gene has CDR1 SQVTM and CDR2 ANQGSEA. CDR3 residues: CSCDRGGSDTQYF. The CDR3 bases are TGCAGCTGTGACAGGGGAGGTTCAGATACGCAGTATTTT.

A single count supports this clone. V is TRBV3-1 (or the pseudogene TRBV3-2) and J is TRBJ1-2, with 9 bases identical to TRBD1. This CDR3 is built from 14 residues. Germline lookup yields CDR1 LGHDT and CDR2 YNNKEL (reference sequence). J lost 9 bases, V lost 1 base, and 6 bases had no gene match. CDR3 protein: CASSQATGGLRYTF. CDR3 DNA sequence: TGTGCCAGCAGCCAAGCGACAGGGGGTCTTCGCTACACCTTC.